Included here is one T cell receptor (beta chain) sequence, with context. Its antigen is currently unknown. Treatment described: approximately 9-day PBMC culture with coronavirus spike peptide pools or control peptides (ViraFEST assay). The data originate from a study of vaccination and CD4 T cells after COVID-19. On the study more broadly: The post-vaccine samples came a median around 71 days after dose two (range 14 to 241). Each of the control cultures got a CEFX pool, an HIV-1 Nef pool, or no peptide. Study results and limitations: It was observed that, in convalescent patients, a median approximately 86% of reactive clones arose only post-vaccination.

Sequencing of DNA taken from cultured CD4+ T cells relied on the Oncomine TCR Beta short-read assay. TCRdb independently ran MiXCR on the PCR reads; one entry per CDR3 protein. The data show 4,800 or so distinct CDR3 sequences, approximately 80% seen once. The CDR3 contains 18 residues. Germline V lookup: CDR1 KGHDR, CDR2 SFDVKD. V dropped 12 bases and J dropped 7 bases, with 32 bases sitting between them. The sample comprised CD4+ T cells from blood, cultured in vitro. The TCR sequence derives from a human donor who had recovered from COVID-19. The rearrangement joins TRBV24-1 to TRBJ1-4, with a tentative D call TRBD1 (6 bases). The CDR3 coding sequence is TGTGCCCCCACCCCCGGGAAGGTATCGTCACAGGGAGGTGAAAAACTGTTTTTT. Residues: CAPTPGKVSSQGGEKLFF.